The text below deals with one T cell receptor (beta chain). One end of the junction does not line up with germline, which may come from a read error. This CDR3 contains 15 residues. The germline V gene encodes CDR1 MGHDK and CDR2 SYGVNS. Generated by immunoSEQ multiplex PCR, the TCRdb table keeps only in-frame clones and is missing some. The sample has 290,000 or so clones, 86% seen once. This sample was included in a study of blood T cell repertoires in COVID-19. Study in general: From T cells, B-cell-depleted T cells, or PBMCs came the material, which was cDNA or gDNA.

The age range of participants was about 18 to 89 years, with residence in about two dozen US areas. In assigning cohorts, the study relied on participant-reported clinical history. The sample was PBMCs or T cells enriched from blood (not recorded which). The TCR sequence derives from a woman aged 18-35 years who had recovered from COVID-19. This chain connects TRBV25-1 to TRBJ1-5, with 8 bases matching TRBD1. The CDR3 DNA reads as TGTGCCAGCAGTGAACTGGCAGGGGGCAATGAGCCCCAGCATTTT. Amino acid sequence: CASSELAGGNEPQHF.